This TCR beta chain was obtained from a study of OX40 agonist ivuxolimab in advanced cancers. At the level of the study: The diagnoses of dose-escalation patients were hepatocellular carcinoma, melanoma, renal cell or head and neck cancer. Of the participants, about 40% had some prior anti-PD-1, anti-PD-L1 or anti-CTLA-4 therapy, which was allowed. Points from the study as a whole: CD4+ T cells averaged fewer expanded clones than CD8+ T cells. Partial responders at 0.1-3.0 mg/kg had among the lowest clonal expansion.

Sequencing was performed with immunoSEQ multiplex PCR; in TCRdb, only in-frame clones are kept and a portion is missing. The table includes some 94,000 clones, roughly 90% detected once. Of note for this clone: Antigen specificity is unknown.

CDR1 and CDR2 from the germline V gene are SEHNR and FQNEAQ (reference sequence). The CDR3 has 13 amino acids. V was pared by 3 bases and J by 5 bases, with 10 bases between. The TCR comes from an adult with an advanced solid tumor such as melanoma, head and neck, liver or kidney cancer. This chain uses TRBV7-9 with TRBJ1-2; D not certain. Source: CD4+ or CD8+ T cells sorted from blood, taken in a trial of the OX40 agonist ivuxolimab. The CDR3 reads CASSLEAAYGYTF. The CDR3 DNA follows: TGTGCCAGCAGCTTGGAGGCAGCTTATGGCTACACCTTC.